This passage covers 14 T cell receptor beta chains from one sample sequenced in a study of blood T cell repertoires in COVID-19. Data came from immunoSEQ multiplex PCR; TCRdb stores just in-frame clones and leaves some out. The table shows some 260,000 clones, with 88% occurring only once. Material: peripheral blood. These receptors all come from a woman between 65 and 79 years old with COVID-19, enrolled during active disease.

The CDR3 bases are TGTGCCAGCAGGATCGACAGGCAGGGGACTGAAGCTTTCTTT. Translating gives CASRIDRQGTEAFF. The V and J genes are TRBV27 and TRBJ1-1; a weak D match, TRBD1 (6 bases). This CDR3 is built from 14 residues. Trimming took off 6 bases at V and 5 bases at J, with 16 bases between the two ends. The germline V gene has CDR1 MNHEY and CDR2 SMNVEV (reference sequence).

The V gene is TRBV9, the J gene TRBJ1-3, with D perhaps TRBD1 (5 bases). In germline, CDR1 is SGDLS, CDR2 YYNGEE. The length of the CDR3 is 14 residues. Trimming took off 4 bases at V and 6 bases at J, with 14 bases between the two ends. CDR3 residues: CASSPLSGPNTIYF. The CDR3 DNA reads as TGTGCCAGCAGCCCCCTGTCAGGGCCAAACACCATATATTTT.

The sample holds one count of this clone. CDR3 bases: TGTGCCAGCAGCTTGGCCTATAGTAGCGGGAGAGGAGATACGCAGTATTTT. Translation gives CASSLAYSSGRGDTQYF. V is TRBV5-8 and J is TRBJ2-3; 9 bases are shared with TRBD2. CDR1 is SGHTS and CDR2 is YDEGEE in the germline V gene. The CDR3 runs 17 residues. Losses at the gene ends were 0 bases for V and 5 bases for J; bases not matched to a gene: 10.

V usage is TRBV5-1 and J usage is TRBJ1-1; weak D call: TRBD1 (5 bases). Germline-derived CDR1 and CDR2 are SGHRS and YFSETQ. The CDR3 covers 14 residues. The ends were cut back, 0 bases at V and 3 bases at J, with 9 bases in the middle. CDR3 bases: TGCGCCAGCAGCTTGGTAGGGGCTGACACTGAAGCTTTCTTT. Residues: CASSLVGADTEAFF.

The gene calls are TRBV24-1 and TRBJ2-2; 7 positions agree with TRBD1. V was clipped by 1 base and J by 2 bases; unmatched bases: 12. CDR3 size: 19 residues. Germline CDR1 KGHDR, CDR2 SFDVKD. The DNA of the CDR3 is TGTGCCACCAGTGATTTTCCGGGACAGCAAACCCTAAACACCGGGGAGCTGTTTTTT. It specifies CATSDFPGQQTLNTGELFF.

The V and J genes are TRBV19 and TRBJ1-2; TRBD1 matches 7 bases. This CDR3 contains 15 residues. V shed 6 bases, J shed 2 bases, and the junction held 9 bases outside the gene matches. From germline, CDR1 is LNHDA and CDR2 SQIVND (reference sequence). CDR3 in amino acids: CASSRRDSLNYGYTF. The CDR3 coding sequence is TGTGCCAGTAGCCGCCGGGACAGCCTAAACTATGGCTACACCTTC.

This rearrangement joins TRBV5-1 to TRBJ2-5, with D perhaps TRBD1 (7 bases). Germline V CDR1 and CDR2: SGHRS, YFSETQ. The CDR3 contains 15 residues. V lost 0 bases and J lost 5, with 14 bases in between. Written as DNA, the CDR3 is TGCGCCAGCAGCTTGGGACAGGGAGGAGTGGAGACCCAGTACTTC. It is translated as CASSLGQGGVETQYF.

The chain uses TRBV10-3 and TRBJ1-1; D gene ambiguous. The V end was cut by 8 bases, the J end by 2 bases, with 15 bases between. The CDR3 has 14 amino acids. Germline V gene sequence: CDR1 ENHRY, CDR2 SYGVKD. The CDR3 nucleotides are TGTGCCATCGGTTTAGAGGGCGGAAACACTGAAGCTTTCTTT. It encodes CAIGLEGGNTEAFF.

The table lists this clone with a count of one. The V and J genes are TRBV7-2 and TRBJ1-1, with 7 bases fitting TRBD1. Germline V gives CDR1 SGHTA, CDR2 FQGNSA. This CDR3 is 15 amino acids long. With V trimmed by 5 bases and J by 4 bases, 10 bases remained unmatched. CDR3 loop: CASSPRQGWGTEAFF. The CDR3 nucleotides are TGTGCCAGCAGCCCCCGACAGGGATGGGGCACTGAAGCTTTCTTT.

J is TRBJ1-5 and V is TRBV19; D not certain. The CDR3 has 12 residues. Trimming took off 6 bases at V and 7 bases at J, with 10 bases between the two ends. In germline, CDR1 is LNHDA, CDR2 SQIVND (reference sequence). The CDR3 protein is CASRRGEQPQHF. The CDR3 coding sequence is TGTGCCAGTAGACGGGGAGAGCAGCCCCAGCATTTT.

The chain combines TRBV28 with TRBJ1-1; 9 positions match TRBD1. Germline V gene data show CDR1 as MDHEN and CDR2 as SYDVKM. V gave up 4 bases and J gave up 4 bases; unmatched junction bases: 4. The CDR3 covers 14 residues. The CDR3 nucleotides read TGTGCCAGCAGTTCCGGGACAGGGCTCACTGAAGCTTTCTTT. Translation gives CASSSGTGLTEAFF.

Written as DNA, the CDR3 is TGTGCCACCAGCAGAGACTTCGCGGGGACTGAAGCTTTCTTT. This encodes CATSRDFAGTEAFF. This chain connects TRBV15 to TRBJ1-1; unclear D gene. Between the trimmed V and J ends, which lost 0 bases and 5 bases, there was a span of 10 bases. Germline V lookup: CDR1 LNHNV, CDR2 YYDKDF (reference sequence). The CDR3 runs 14 residues.

The V and J genes are TRBV24-1 and TRBJ1-2, with D unresolved. The CDR3 loop spans 13 amino acids. Trimming pared 5 bases from V and 5 bases from J, leaving 11 bases between. Germline V gives CDR1 KGHDR, CDR2 SFDVKD. CDR3 residues: CATSVGPGYGYTF. The CDR3 DNA sequence: TGTGCCACCAGTGTTGGCCCGGGGTATGGCTACACCTTC.

V is TRBV27 and J is TRBJ1-2; TRBD1 matches 10 bases. Germline loops: CDR1 MNHEY, CDR2 SMNVEV (reference sequence). Unmatched junction bases numbered 6, after V lost 4 bases and J lost 7 bases. The CDR3 spans 14 residues. CDR3 coding DNA: TGTGCCAGCAGTTCGGTGGGACAGGGGTCTGGCTACACCTTC. The encoded protein is CASSSVGQGSGYTF.